This T cell receptor beta chain is drawn from a study of blood T cell repertoires in COVID-19. Study processing details: Reference gene primers were amplified, and this amplification served to estimate nucleated cell counts. Sequencing used immunoSEQ multiplex PCR; TCRdb keeps in-frame clones, though not all of them. V, J and clone size are those of that table, while D and trimming were read from the DNA. The sample shows 25,000 to 30,000 clones, around 90% of them seen only once. The origin of this receptor is a man in his 70s with acute or convalescent COVID-19. Material for sequencing was peripheral blood.

DNA of the CDR3: TGTGCCAGCAGCGTAGATGAGGCCGTTCATCAGCCCCAGCATTTT. This translates into CASSVDEAVHQPQHF. The chain uses TRBV9 and TRBJ1-5; D not certain. Trimming cost V 0 bases and J 5 bases, with 12 bases left between them. Germline V gives CDR1 SGDLS, CDR2 YYNGEE. The CDR3 has 15 amino acids.